This TCR beta chain was obtained from a study of a mutant IDH1 vaccine in newly diagnosed glioma. Study-wide background: Scheduled for weeks 1, 3, 5, 7, 11, 15, 19 and 23, eight vaccinations were given to patients. Following radiotherapy alone, or alongside temozolomide cycles, vaccination was started after an interval of 4-6 weeks. Of treated patients, around 60% were men and about 38% women, averaging roughly 40 years. Receipt of radiotherapy, temozolomide, or both preceded the study, and most received both.

Clones were read by immunoSEQ multiplex PCR, and TCRdb kept only the in-frame ones, dropping some. The table shows 40,000 to 45,000 clones, with 65% to 80% occurring only once. Germline loops: CDR1 MNHNY, CDR2 SVGAGI (reference sequence). The CDR3 covers 11 residues. Comments on this clone: Its matching antigen is unknown. The junction differs from germline at one of its ends, possibly a read error.

The time point: week 23, last vaccination. Each vaccine dose was 300 ug of mutant IDH1 20-mer peptide, with topical imiquimod. Here the sequenced sample was PBMCs, taken from a glioma patient whose treatment included an IDH1 peptide vaccine. The V and J genes are TRBV6-6 and TRBJ2-1, with unresolved D. The sequence was obtained from a man aged 50 to 59 with glioma. CDR3 bases: TGTGCCAGCAGTTACGGCGCTCAACAGATCTTC. This sequence encodes CASSYGAQQIF.